The rows below give T cell receptor beta chains drawn from one sample of a study of T cell repertoires in cytomegalovirus infection. No cognate antigen is known for these TCRs. TCRdb redid the calling of the reads with MiXCR, one entry per CDR3 protein. The table has 700,000 to 950,000 distinct CDR3 sequences, less than 35% seen once. Sample: cultured CD8+ T cells from PBMCs, taken from culture after CMV antigen stimulation. The source is a human donor in good health (CMV status not recorded). Some clones in this sample may be carry-over from other donors' samples. Both conserved end residues are trimmed from each CDR3.

V gene | CDR3 protein
TRBV7-9 | ASSSLFPPRYGYT
TRBV7-9 | ASSQDSNTGELF
TRBV5-4 | ASSLGPGGARTSGANVLT
TRBV7-2 | ASSLWLGDTQY
TRBV10-3 | AIRKRTGQSTDTQY
TRBV7-6 | ATKQFSTDTQY
TRBV7-6 | ASSSPRGSSGNTIY
TRBV2 | ASPRRGYNEQF
TRBV6-5 | ASSYSTGQGYGYT
TRBV7-9 | ASSALGASGDPSTDTQY
TRBV7-9 | ASSPPTGTPRGGYT
TRBV20-1 | SAHRDQPQH
TRBV27 | ASINRGSYEQY
TRBV6-1 | ASSEGSGASYEQY
TRBV7-2 | ASSLHRDRGMRSPLH
TRBV20-1 | SAYLKTGGPFEQF
TRBV24-1 | ATSDLRTATYSNQPQH
TRBV29-1 | SVDREGTEAF
TRBV27 | ASSFRGGVEGNIQY